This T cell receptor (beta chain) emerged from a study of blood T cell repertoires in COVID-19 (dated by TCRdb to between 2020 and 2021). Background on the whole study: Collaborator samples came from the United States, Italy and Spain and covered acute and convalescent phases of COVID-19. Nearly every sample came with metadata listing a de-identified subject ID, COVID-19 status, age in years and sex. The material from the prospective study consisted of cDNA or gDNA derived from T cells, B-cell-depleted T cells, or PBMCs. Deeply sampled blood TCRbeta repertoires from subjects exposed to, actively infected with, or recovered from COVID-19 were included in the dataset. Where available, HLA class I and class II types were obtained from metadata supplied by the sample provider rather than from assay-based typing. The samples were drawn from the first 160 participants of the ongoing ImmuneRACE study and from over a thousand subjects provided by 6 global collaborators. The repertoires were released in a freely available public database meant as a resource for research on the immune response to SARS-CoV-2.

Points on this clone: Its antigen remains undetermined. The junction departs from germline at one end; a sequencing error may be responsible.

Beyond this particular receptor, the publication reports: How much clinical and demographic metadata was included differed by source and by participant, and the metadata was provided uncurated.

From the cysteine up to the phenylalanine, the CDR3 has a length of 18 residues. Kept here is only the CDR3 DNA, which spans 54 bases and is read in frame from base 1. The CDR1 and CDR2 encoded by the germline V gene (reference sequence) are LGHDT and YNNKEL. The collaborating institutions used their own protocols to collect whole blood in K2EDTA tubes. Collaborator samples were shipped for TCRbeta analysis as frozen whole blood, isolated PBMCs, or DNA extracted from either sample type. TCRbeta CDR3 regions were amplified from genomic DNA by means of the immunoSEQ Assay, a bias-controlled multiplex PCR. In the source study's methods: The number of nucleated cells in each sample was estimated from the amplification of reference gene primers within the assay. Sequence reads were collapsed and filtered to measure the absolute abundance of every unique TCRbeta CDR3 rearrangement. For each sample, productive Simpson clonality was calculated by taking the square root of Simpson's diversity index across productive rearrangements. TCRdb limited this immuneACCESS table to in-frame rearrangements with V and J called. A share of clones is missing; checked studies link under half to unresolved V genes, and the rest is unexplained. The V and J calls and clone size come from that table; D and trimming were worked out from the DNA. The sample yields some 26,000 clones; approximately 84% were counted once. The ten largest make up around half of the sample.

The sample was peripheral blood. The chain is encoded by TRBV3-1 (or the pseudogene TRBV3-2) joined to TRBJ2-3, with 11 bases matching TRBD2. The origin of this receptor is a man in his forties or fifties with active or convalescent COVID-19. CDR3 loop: CARSHGIGGSGGAGTQYF. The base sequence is TGTGCCCGCAGCCACGGGATCGGGGGTAGCGGGGGGGCAGGTACGCAGTATTTT.